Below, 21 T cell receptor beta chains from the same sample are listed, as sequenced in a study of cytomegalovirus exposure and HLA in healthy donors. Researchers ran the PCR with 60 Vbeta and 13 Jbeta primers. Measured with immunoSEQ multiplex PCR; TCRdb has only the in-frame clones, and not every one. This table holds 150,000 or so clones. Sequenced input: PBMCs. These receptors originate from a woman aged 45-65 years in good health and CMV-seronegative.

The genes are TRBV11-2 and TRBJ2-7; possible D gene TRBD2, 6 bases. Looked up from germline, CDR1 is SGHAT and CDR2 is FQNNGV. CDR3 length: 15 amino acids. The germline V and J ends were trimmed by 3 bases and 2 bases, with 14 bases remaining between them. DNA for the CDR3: TGTGCCAGCAGCTTCGTCCGGGACTCCCCCTACGAGCAGTACTTC. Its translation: CASSFVRDSPYEQYF. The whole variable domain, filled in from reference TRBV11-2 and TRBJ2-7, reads EAGVAQSPRYKIIEKRQSVAFWCNPISGHATLYWYQQILGQGPKLLIQFQNNGVVDDSQLPKDRFSAERLKGVDSTLKIQPAKLEDSAVYLCASSFVRDSPYEQYFGPGTRLTVT.

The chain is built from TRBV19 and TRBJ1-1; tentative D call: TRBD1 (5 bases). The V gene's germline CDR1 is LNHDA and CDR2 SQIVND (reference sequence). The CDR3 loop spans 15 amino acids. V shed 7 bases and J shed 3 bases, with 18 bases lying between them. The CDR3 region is CASNYYYDSDTEAFF. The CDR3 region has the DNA TGTGCCAGTAATTATTACTACGACAGTGACACTGAAGCTTTCTTT. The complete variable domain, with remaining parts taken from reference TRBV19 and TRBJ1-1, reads DGGITQSPKYLFRKEGQNVTLSCEQNLNHDAMYWYRQDPGQGLRLIYYSQIVNDFQKGDIAEGYSVSREKKESFPLTVTSAQKNPTAFYLCASNYYYDSDTEAFFGQGTRLTVV.

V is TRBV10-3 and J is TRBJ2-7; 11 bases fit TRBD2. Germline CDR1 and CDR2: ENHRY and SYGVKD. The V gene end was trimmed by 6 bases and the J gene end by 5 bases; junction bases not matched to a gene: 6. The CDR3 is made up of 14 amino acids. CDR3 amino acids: CAIRIAGGIDEQYF. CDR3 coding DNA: TGTGCCATCAGGATAGCGGGGGGGATTGACGAGCAGTACTTC.

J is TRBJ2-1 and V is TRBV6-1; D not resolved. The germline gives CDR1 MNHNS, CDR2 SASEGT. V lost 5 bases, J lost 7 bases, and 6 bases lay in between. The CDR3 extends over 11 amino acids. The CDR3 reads CASSSPNEQFF. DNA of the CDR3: TGTGCCAGCAGTTCCCCTAATGAGCAGTTCTTC.

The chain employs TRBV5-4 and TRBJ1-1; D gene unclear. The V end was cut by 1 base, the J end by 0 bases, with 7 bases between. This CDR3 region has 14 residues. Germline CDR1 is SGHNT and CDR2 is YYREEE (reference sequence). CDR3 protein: CASSLSDMNTEAFF. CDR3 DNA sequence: TGTGCCAGCAGCTTGTCAGACATGAACACTGAAGCTTTCTTT.

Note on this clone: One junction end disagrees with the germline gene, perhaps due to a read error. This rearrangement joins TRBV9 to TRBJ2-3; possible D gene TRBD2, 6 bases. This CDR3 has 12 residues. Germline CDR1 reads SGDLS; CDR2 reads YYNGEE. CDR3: CANSVGTPTQYF. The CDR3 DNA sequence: TGTGCCAACAGCGTCGGGACTCCTACGCAGTATTTT.

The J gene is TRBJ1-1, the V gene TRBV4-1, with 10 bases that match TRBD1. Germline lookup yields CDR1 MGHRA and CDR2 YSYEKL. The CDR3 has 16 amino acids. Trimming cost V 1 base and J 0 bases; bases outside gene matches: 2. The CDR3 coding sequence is TGCGCCAGCAGCCAAGTGACAGGGGGCATGAACACTGAAGCTTTCTTT. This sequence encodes CASSQVTGGMNTEAFF.

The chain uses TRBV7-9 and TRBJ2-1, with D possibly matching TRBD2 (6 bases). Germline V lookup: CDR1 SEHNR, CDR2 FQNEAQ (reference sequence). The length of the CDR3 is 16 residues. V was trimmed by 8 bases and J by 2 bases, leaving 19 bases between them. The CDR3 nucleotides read TGTGCCAGCTTGGAGGCGGGGAACCCGCCCTACAATGAGCAGTTCTTC. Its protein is CASLEAGNPPYNEQFF.

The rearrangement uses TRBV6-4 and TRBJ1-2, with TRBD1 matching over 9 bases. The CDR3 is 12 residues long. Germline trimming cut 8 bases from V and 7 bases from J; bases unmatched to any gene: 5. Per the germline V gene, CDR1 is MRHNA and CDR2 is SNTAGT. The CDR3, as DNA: TGTGCCAGCGGGGACAGGGTCTCTGGCTACACCTTC. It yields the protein CASGDRVSGYTF.

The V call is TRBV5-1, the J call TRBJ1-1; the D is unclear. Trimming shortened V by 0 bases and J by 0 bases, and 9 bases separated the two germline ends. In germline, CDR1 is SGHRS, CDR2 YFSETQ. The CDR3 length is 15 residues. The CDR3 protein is CASSLETLMNTEAFF. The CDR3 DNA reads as TGCGCCAGCAGCTTGGAGACATTGATGAACACTGAAGCTTTCTTT.

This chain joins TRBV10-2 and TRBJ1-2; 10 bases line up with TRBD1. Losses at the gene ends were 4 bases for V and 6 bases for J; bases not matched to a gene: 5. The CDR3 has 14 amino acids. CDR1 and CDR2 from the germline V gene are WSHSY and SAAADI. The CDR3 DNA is TGCGCCAGCAGTGGACAGGGGGCCGGGGATGGCTACACCTTC. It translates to CASSGQGAGDGYTF.

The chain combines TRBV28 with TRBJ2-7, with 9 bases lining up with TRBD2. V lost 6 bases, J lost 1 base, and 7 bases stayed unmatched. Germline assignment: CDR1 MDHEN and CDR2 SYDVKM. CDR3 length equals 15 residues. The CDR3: CASSQSGGRSYEQYF. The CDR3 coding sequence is TGTGCCAGCAGCCAAAGCGGGGGGAGGTCCTACGAGCAGTACTTC.

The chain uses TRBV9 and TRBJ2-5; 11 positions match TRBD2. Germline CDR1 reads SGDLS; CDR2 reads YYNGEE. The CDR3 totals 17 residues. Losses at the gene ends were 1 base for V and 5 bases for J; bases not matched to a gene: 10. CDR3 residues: CASSVTSGGRNAETQYF. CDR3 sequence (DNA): TGTGCCAGCAGCGTAACTAGCGGGGGCCGCAACGCGGAGACCCAGTACTTC.

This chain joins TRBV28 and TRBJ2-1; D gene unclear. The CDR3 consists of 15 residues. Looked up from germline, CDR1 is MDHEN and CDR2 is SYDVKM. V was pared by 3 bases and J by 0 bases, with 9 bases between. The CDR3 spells CASSLRSSSYNEQFF. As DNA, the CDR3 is TGTGCCAGCAGTTTGAGGTCAAGCTCCTACAATGAGCAGTTCTTC.

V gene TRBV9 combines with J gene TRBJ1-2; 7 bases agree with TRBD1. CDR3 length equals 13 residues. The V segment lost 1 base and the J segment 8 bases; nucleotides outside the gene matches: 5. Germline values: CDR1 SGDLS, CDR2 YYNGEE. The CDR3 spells CASSVNRGNGYTF. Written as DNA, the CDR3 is TGTGCCAGCAGCGTAAACAGGGGAAACGGCTACACCTTC.

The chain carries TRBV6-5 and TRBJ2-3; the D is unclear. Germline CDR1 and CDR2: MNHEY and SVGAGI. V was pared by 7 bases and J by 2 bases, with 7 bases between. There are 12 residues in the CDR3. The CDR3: CASKSHTDTQYF. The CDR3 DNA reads TGTGCCAGCAAGAGCCACACAGATACGCAGTATTTT.

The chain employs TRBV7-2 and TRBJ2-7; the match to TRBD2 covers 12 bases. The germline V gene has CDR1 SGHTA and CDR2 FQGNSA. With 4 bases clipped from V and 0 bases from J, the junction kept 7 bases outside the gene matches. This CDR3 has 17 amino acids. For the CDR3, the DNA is TGTGCCAGCAGCTCAGGACTAGCGGGATTTAGCTCCTACGAGCAGTACTTC. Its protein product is CASSSGLAGFSSYEQYF.

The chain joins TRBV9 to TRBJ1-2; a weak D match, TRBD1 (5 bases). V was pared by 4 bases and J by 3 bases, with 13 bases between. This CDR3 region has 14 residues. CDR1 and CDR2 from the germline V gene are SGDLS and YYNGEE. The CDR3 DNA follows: TGTGCCAGCAGCCCCCGACAGATCGACTATGGCTACACCTTC. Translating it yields CASSPRQIDYGYTF.

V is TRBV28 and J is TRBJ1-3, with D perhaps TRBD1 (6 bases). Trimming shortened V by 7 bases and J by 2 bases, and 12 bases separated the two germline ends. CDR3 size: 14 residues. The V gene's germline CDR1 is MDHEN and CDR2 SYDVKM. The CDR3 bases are TGTGCCAGCAAACAGGGATTTCCTGGAAACACCATATATTTT. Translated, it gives CASKQGFPGNTIYF.

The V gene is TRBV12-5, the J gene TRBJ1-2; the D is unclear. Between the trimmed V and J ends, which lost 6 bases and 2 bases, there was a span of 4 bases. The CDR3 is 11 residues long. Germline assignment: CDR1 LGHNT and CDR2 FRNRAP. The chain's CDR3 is CASGLNYGYTF. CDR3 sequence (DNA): TGTGCTAGTGGCCTAAACTATGGCTACACCTTC.

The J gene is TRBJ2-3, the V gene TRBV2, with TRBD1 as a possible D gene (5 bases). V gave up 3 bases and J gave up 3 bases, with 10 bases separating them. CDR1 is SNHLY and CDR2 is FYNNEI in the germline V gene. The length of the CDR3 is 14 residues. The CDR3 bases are TGTGCCAGCAGTGAGGCCCAGGGTACAGATACGCAGTATTTT. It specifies CASSEAQGTDTQYF.